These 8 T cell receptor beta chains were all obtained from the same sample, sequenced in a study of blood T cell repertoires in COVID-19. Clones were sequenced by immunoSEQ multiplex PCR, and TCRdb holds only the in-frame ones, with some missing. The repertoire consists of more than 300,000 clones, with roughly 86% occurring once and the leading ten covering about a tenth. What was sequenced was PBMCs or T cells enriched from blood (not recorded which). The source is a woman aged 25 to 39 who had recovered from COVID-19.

CDR3 sequence: CASSVAGGWNSANQETQYF. DNA of the CDR3: TGTGCCAGCAGCGTAGCAGGAGGGTGGAATAGCGCAAACCAAGAGACCCAGTACTTC. The chain is built from TRBV9 and TRBJ2-5, with D perhaps TRBD2 (6 bases). Deletions cut 0 bases from V and 0 bases from J, with 21 bases between. Germline CDR1 and CDR2: SGDLS and YYNGEE. CDR3 size: 19 residues.

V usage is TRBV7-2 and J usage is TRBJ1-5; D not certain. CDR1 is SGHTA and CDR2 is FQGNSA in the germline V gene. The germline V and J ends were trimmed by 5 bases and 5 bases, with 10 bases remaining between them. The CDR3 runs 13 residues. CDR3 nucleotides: TGTGCCAGCAGCCTGAGAGGAGATCAGCCCCAGCATTTT. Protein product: CASSLRGDQPQHF.

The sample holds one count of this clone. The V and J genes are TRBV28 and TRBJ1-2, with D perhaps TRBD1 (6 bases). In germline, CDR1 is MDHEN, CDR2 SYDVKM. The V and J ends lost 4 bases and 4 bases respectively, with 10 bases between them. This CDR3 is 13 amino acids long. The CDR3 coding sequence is TGTGCCAGCAGTTCAGGGGTCCCCTATGGCTACACCTTC. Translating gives CASSSGVPYGYTF.

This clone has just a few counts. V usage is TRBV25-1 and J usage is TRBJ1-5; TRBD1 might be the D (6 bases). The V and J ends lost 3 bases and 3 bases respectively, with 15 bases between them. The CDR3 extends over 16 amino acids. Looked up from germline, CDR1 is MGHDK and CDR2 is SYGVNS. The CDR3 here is CASSDSTGPYNQPQHF. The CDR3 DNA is TGTGCCAGCAGTGACTCGACAGGCCCCTACAATCAGCCCCAGCATTTT.

DNA of the CDR3: TGCGCCAGCGGGACAGGCCACACAGATACGCAGTATTTT. It encodes CASGTGHTDTQYF. V usage is TRBV10-1 and J usage is TRBJ2-3; 8 bases line up with TRBD1. The ends lost 8 bases at V and 2 bases at J; junction bases unmatched: 3. CDR3 length equals 13 residues. Germline-derived CDR1 and CDR2 are WNHNN and SYGVQD (reference sequence).

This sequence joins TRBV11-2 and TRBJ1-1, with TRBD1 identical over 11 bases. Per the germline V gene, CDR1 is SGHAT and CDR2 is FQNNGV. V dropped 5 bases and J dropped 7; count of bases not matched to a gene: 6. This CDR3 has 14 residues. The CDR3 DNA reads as TGTGCCAGCAGCGGGGACAGGGGGTTTTATGAAGCTTTCTTT. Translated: CASSGDRGFYEAFF.

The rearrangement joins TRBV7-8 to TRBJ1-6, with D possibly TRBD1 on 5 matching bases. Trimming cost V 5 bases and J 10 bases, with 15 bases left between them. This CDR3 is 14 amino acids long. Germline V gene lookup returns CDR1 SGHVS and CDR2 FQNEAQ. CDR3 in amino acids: CASSRVQGESPLHF. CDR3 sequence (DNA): TGTGCCAGCAGCCGAGTGCAGGGTGAATCACCCCTCCACTTT.

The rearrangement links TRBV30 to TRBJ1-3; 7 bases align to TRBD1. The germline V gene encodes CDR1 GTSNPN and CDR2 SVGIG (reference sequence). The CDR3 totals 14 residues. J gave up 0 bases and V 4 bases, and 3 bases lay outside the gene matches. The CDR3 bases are TGTGCCTGGAAGACAGGGCACTCTGGAAACACCATATATTTT. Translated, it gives CAWKTGHSGNTIYF.